One sample yielded the 12 T cell receptor beta chains listed below, sequenced in a study of OX40 agonist ivuxolimab in advanced cancers. The table came from immunoSEQ multiplex PCR; TCRdb's copy has only in-frame clones and leaves some out. The sample includes fewer than 95,000 clones, about 81% of them seen just once. This specimen consisted of CD4+ or CD8+ T cells sorted from blood, obtained in a trial of the OX40 agonist ivuxolimab. The receptor set was obtained from an adult with an advanced solid tumor such as melanoma, head and neck, liver or kidney cancer.

The rearrangement links TRBV19 to TRBJ1-2; no firm D call. The CDR3 sequence is 12 residues long. The ends were cut back, 4 bases at V and 6 bases at J, with 9 bases in the middle. Germline V CDR1 and CDR2: LNHDA, SQIVND (reference sequence). The CDR3 reads CASSTPPNGYTF. In DNA form, the CDR3 reads TGTGCCAGTAGTACCCCCCCAAATGGCTACACCTTC.

DNA for the CDR3: TGCGCCAGCAGCCGAGAGGGGGCCAGTGGAAACACCATATATTTT. Its translation: CASSREGASGNTIYF. The chain carries TRBV4-3 and TRBJ1-3; 7 positions match TRBD1. Germline trimming cut 4 bases from V and 3 bases from J; bases unmatched to any gene: 6. Germline V gene sequence: CDR1 LGHNA, CDR2 YSLEER. The CDR3 is 15 residues long.

The rearrangement links TRBV7-2 to TRBJ2-5; possible D gene TRBD1, 7 bases. From germline, CDR1 is SGHTA and CDR2 FQGNSA. This CDR3 has 15 amino acids. V was shortened by 5 bases and J by 6 bases, with 19 bases between the two germline ends. CDR3 in DNA: TGTGCCAGCAGCCCCGGAGGGGGCGGTGAAAAGACCCAGTACTTC. It yields the protein CASSPGGGGEKTQYF.

This sequence joins TRBV5-4 and TRBJ1-3; D is undetermined. Germline CDR1 SGHNT, CDR2 YYREEE (reference sequence). The CDR3 spans 14 residues. V dropped 2 bases and J dropped 0 bases, with 6 bases sitting between them. The CDR3 DNA reads as TGTGCCAGCAGCTTAGAGTACTCTGGAAACACCATATATTTT. This encodes CASSLEYSGNTIYF.

The chain employs TRBV2 and TRBJ2-2; D is unresolved. The germline V and J ends were trimmed by 6 bases and 8 bases, with 10 bases remaining between them. The CDR3 length is 12 residues. In germline, CDR1 is SNHLY, CDR2 FYNNEI. CDR3 in amino acids: CASRAPLGELFF. The CDR3 DNA reads TGTGCCAGCAGGGCCCCTTTGGGGGAGCTGTTTTTT.

This chain uses TRBV6-6 with TRBJ1-1, with D unclear. This CDR3 is 10 amino acids long. Trimming took off 7 bases at V and 0 bases at J, with 0 bases between the two ends. Germline V gives CDR1 MNHNY, CDR2 SVGAGI (reference sequence). This CDR3 is CASMNTEAFF. DNA of the CDR3: TGTGCCAGCATGAACACTGAAGCTTTCTTT.

The chain uses TRBV7-9 and TRBJ2-7; a possible D gene is TRBD1 (6 bases). This CDR3 has 14 amino acids. The ends were cut back, 8 bases at V and 2 bases at J, with 16 bases in the middle. The germline gives CDR1 SEHNR, CDR2 FQNEAQ (reference sequence). This chain's CDR3 is CASGNRDKAYEQYF. The CDR3 DNA is TGTGCCAGCGGTAACCGGGACAAAGCCTACGAGCAGTACTTC. Variable domain in full (rest from reference TRBV7-9 and TRBJ2-7): DTGVSQNPRHKITKRGQNVTFRCDPISEHNRLYWYRQTLGQGPEFLTYFQNEAQLEKSRLLSDRFSAERPKGSFSTLEIQRTEQGDSAMYLCASGNRDKAYEQYFGPGTRLTVT.

The rearrangement joins TRBV5-1 to TRBJ2-3; TRBD2 matches at 9 bases. The germline CDR1 and CDR2 sequences are SGHRS and YFSETQ. The CDR3 extends over 14 amino acids. After removal of 9 bases from V and 0 bases from J, the junction contained 5 bases not matched to a gene. This CDR3 is CATSAGGSTDTQYF. Written as DNA, the CDR3 is TGCGCCACCTCAGCGGGGGGTAGCACAGATACGCAGTATTTT.

The rearrangement links TRBV7-9 to TRBJ2-1, with D perhaps matching TRBD1 (7 bases). Germline V CDR1 and CDR2: SEHNR, FQNEAQ (reference sequence). The CDR3 length is 13 residues. The V end lost 2 bases, the J end lost 7 bases, and 9 bases lay between the germline ends. The CDR3 here is CASSLSGGNEQFF. In DNA form, the CDR3 reads TGTGCCAGCAGCTTATCAGGGGGGAATGAGCAGTTCTTC. Full variable domain (missing parts from reference TRBV7-9 and TRBJ2-1): DTGVSQNPRHKITKRGQNVTFRCDPISEHNRLYWYRQTLGQGPEFLTYFQNEAQLEKSRLLSDRFSAERPKGSFSTLEIQRTEQGDSAMYLCASSLSGGNEQFFGPGTRLTVL.

V gene TRBV7-2 combines with J gene TRBJ2-5; D gene uncertain. Germline V gene sequence: CDR1 SGHTA, CDR2 FQGNSA. Trimming shortened V by 5 bases and J by 8 bases, and 9 bases separated the two germline ends. The CDR3 runs to 11 residues. The CDR3 here is CASSLTTTQYF. CDR3 DNA sequence: TGTGCCAGCAGCCTTACCACAACCCAGTACTTC.

The chain links TRBV7-9 to TRBJ2-1, with 7 nucleotides matching TRBD2. The CDR3 has 16 residues. CDR1 is SEHNR and CDR2 is FQNEAQ in the germline V gene (reference sequence). The V gene end was trimmed by 4 bases and the J gene end by 2 bases; junction bases not matched to a gene: 8. The CDR3 protein is CASSSPGLSAYNEQFF. The CDR3 DNA is TGTGCCAGCAGCTCGCCGGGACTATCGGCCTACAATGAGCAGTTCTTC.

V and J are TRBV19 and TRBJ1-1; D perhaps matches TRBD1 (5 bases). V gave up 3 bases and J gave up 8 bases, with 10 bases separating them. The CDR3 consists of 12 residues. Germline values: CDR1 LNHDA, CDR2 SQIVND (reference sequence). The CDR3 region is CASSISAGEAFF. In DNA form, the CDR3 reads TGTGCCAGTAGTATTTCTGCAGGGGAAGCTTTCTTT.